Shown below are 21 T cell receptor beta chains from a single sample sequenced in a study of CD8 T cells in Susac syndrome. Reverse transcription used about 0.5 to 1 ug RNA and random hexamers. TCRdb called the immunoSEQ multiplex PCR reads again in MiXCR, with one record for every CDR3 protein. The data contain about 150,000 distinct CDR3 sequences, about 95% of them singletons. Source material: CD8+ T cells from PBMCs. These receptors were collected from a human donor with multiple sclerosis.

The rearrangement joins TRBV27 to TRBJ2-2; no clear D gene. The CDR3 loop spans 14 amino acids. Trimming removed 3 bases at V and 1 base at J, with 6 bases between. The germline V gene encodes CDR1 MNHEY and CDR2 SMNVEV (reference sequence). CDR3 residues: CASSFLGNTGELFF. The DNA of the CDR3 is TGTGCCAGCAGTTTTCTTGGGAACACCGGGGAGCTGTTTTTT.

The genes are TRBV12-3 or TRBV12-4 and TRBJ1-1; D call uncertain. The CDR3 sequence is 15 residues long. Trimming took 8 bases from V and 8 from J, leaving 24 bases between them. The CDR3 loop reads CASCPGTYGLSEAFF. The CDR3 DNA is TGTGCCAGCTGCCCGGGAACCTACGGCCTTTCGGAAGCTTTCTTT.

V and J are TRBV29-1 and TRBJ1-1; D is undetermined. V was shortened by 7 bases and J by 5 bases, with 14 bases between the two germline ends. This CDR3 is 12 amino acids long. Germline assignment: CDR1 SQVTM and CDR2 ANQGSEA. CDR3 loop: CSAAGGWTEAFF. CDR3 nucleotide sequence: TGCAGCGCCGCAGGAGGGTGGACTGAAGCTTTCTTT.

The V call is TRBV20-1, the J call TRBJ2-2; D is possibly TRBD1 (5 bases). The CDR3 is 13 residues long. The germline gives CDR1 DFQATT, CDR2 SNEGSKA (reference sequence). Deletions cut 5 bases from V and 6 bases from J, with 13 bases between. CDR3 protein: CSAPQGRSGELFF. The CDR3 coding sequence is TGCAGTGCTCCCCAGGGAAGATCCGGGGAGCTGTTTTTT.

This sequence joins TRBV13 and TRBJ1-1, with D hard to call. The ends were cut back, 1 base at V and 0 bases at J, with 6 bases in the middle. The V gene's germline CDR1 is PRHDT and CDR2 FYEKMQ (reference sequence). The CDR3 loop spans 14 amino acids. The CDR3 region is CASSLEQMNTEAFF. For the CDR3, the DNA is TGTGCCAGCAGCTTAGAACAGATGAACACTGAAGCTTTCTTT.

The gene calls are TRBV20-1 and TRBJ1-2; D gene uncertain. This CDR3 has 14 amino acids. CDR1 and CDR2 from the germline V gene are DFQATT and SNEGSKA (reference sequence). V was cut by 3 bases and J by 10 bases, with 21 bases left in between. CDR3 in DNA: TGCAGTGCTAGTCCTTCCCAGGAGTGGAAAGTCTACACCTTC. As protein: CSASPSQEWKVYTF.

This clonotype was counted once. The gene calls are TRBV7-3 and TRBJ2-1; 12 nucleotides line up with TRBD2. Trimming cost V 4 bases and J 4 bases; bases outside gene matches: 5. CDR1 is SGHTA and CDR2 is FQGTGA in the germline V gene. The CDR3 runs to 16 residues. The CDR3 loop is CASSSYGTSGYNEQFF. The CDR3 DNA reads TGTGCCAGCAGCTCCTACGGGACTAGCGGGTACAATGAGCAGTTCTTC.

The J gene is TRBJ2-1, the V gene TRBV2, with TRBD2 matching over 8 bases. V gave up 2 bases and J gave up 5 bases; unmatched junction bases: 8. The CDR3 totals 16 residues. Germline CDR1 and CDR2: SNHLY and FYNNEI. This CDR3 reads CASSESAGDNNNEQFF. CDR3 DNA sequence: TGTGCCAGCAGTGAATCAGCGGGGGACAATAACAATGAGCAGTTCTTC. Variable domain in full (rest from reference TRBV2 and TRBJ2-1): EPEVTQTPSHQVTQMGQEVILRCVPISNHLYFYWYRQILGQKVEFLVSFYNNEISEKSEIFDDQFSVERPDGSNFTLKIRSTKLEDSAMYFCASSESAGDNNNEQFFGPGTRLTVL.

The CDR3 here is CASSQSQGGDNQPQHF. The CDR3 nucleotides read TGTGCCAGCAGCCAAAGTCAGGGCGGGGACAATCAGCCCCAGCATTTT. The chain carries TRBV4-2 and TRBJ1-5; D might be TRBD1 (5 bases). In germline, CDR1 is LGHNA, CDR2 YNFKEQ. CDR3 length: 16 amino acids. Deletions cut 2 bases from V and 3 bases from J, with 14 bases between.

The chain has TRBV4-1 and TRBJ2-7; D not certain. V lost 0 bases and J 3 bases, leaving 12 bases between the germline ends. Germline-derived CDR1 and CDR2 are MGHRA and YSYEKL. The CDR3 contains 15 residues. CDR3 sequence: CASSQDNYPGYEQYF. As DNA, the CDR3 is TGCGCCAGCAGCCAAGATAACTACCCGGGCTACGAGCAGTACTTC.

The chain employs TRBV3-1 and TRBJ1-3; a possible D gene is TRBD1 (5 bases). With 1 base removed from V and 8 bases from J, the gap between germline ends came to 15 bases. CDR1 and CDR2 (germline): LGHDT, YNNKEL (reference sequence). The CDR3 is made up of 15 amino acids. The CDR3 coding sequence is TGTGCCAGCAGCCAAGTATCCGGGGCGGCGGACACCATATATTTT. Translation gives CASSQVSGAADTIYF.

V gene TRBV2 combines with J gene TRBJ2-7, with a weak D call TRBD2 (7 bases). The CDR3 extends over 13 amino acids. Germline-derived CDR1 and CDR2 are SNHLY and FYNNEI. V was trimmed by 8 bases and J by 3 bases, leaving 14 bases between them. The CDR3 spells CASRTRGSYEQYF. CDR3 DNA sequence: TGTGCCAGCCGGACTAGGGGGAGCTACGAGCAGTACTTC.

V is TRBV5-1 and J is TRBJ2-1; perhaps TRBD2 as D (5 bases). The CDR3 sequence is 14 residues long. Trimming stripped 3 bases from V and 6 bases from J, with 13 bases between. CDR1 SGHRS and CDR2 YFSETQ come from the germline V gene. CDR3 DNA: TGCGCCAGCAGCTCGCCGGAGCGGCCCAATGAGCAGTTCTTC. Protein sequence: CASSSPERPNEQFF.

The rearrangement uses TRBV15 and TRBJ2-3, with 10 bases aligning to TRBD2. CDR1 is LNHNV and CDR2 is YYDKDF in the germline V gene (reference sequence). The CDR3 runs to 17 residues. With V trimmed by 1 base and J by 6 bases, 10 bases remained unmatched. The CDR3 coding sequence is TGTGCCACCAGCAGAGGGGTTGAGCGGGGGGGCCGGGATACGCAGTATTTT. It codes for CATSRGVERGGRDTQYF. Full variable domain (outside the CDR3, taken from reference TRBV15 and TRBJ2-3): DAMVIQNPRYQVTQFGKPVTLSCSQTLNHNVMYWYQQKSSQAPKLLFHYYDKDFNNEADTPDNFQSRRPNTSFCFLDIRSPGLGDTAMYLCATSRGVERGGRDTQYFGPGTRLTVL.

The V call is TRBV9, the J call TRBJ1-4, with D unclear. Germline CDR1 reads SGDLS; CDR2 reads YYNGEE. This CDR3 has 12 amino acids. V dropped 0 bases and J dropped 7 bases, with 4 bases sitting between them. The CDR3 DNA reads as TGTGCCAGCAGCGTAGACGGTGAAAAACTGTTTTTT. Protein product: CASSVDGEKLFF.

In DNA, the CDR3 is TGTGCCAGCAGTAAGGGGCCCCCCTTCTACGAGCAGTACTTC. Its translation: CASSKGPPFYEQYF. V gene TRBV2 combines with J gene TRBJ2-7; TRBD1 might be the D (5 bases). The CDR3 is made up of 14 amino acids. CDR1 SNHLY and CDR2 FYNNEI come from the germline V gene. The V gene lost 5 bases and the J gene lost 3 bases, with 14 bases spanning the gap.

This chain links TRBV3-1 with TRBJ1-2; D might be TRBD1 (5 bases). From germline, CDR1 is LGHDT and CDR2 YNNKEL (reference sequence). There are 14 residues in the CDR3. Trimming took off 4 bases at V and 4 bases at J, with 13 bases between the two ends. The CDR3 loop is CASSPQTEPYGYTF. The CDR3, as DNA: TGTGCCAGCAGCCCACAGACAGAACCCTATGGCTACACCTTC.

This clonotype appeared once. The V and J genes are TRBV13 and TRBJ2-2; 9 bases are shared with TRBD1. Germline V gene lookup returns CDR1 PRHDT and CDR2 FYEKMQ (reference sequence). The CDR3 totals 14 residues. J gave up 6 bases and V 6 bases, and 5 bases lay outside the gene matches. The CDR3 coding sequence is TGTGCCAGCAGTTGGACAGGGGTGGCCGGGGAGCTGTTTTTT. Its translation is CASSWTGVAGELFF.

The chain joins TRBV6-6 to TRBJ2-7, with D tentatively TRBD2 (5 bases). The V end lost 2 bases, the J end lost 6 bases, and 17 bases lay between the germline ends. Germline CDR1 and CDR2: MNHNY and SVGAGI (reference sequence). The CDR3 totals 15 residues. The CDR3 DNA reads as TGTGCCAGCAGTTACGCGGGCGGAGCGAGGAGCGAGCAGTACTTC. Translating it yields CASSYAGGARSEQYF.

The CDR3 protein is CSARQAVHLMNTEAFF. CDR3 sequence (DNA): TGCAGTGCTAGACAGGCGGTCCACTTGATGAACACTGAAGCTTTCTTT. The gene calls are TRBV20-1 and TRBJ1-1; D uncertain. Per the germline V gene, CDR1 is DFQATT and CDR2 is SNEGSKA (reference sequence). V gave up 2 bases and J gave up 0 bases, with 16 bases separating them. The CDR3 is 16 amino acids.

This chain connects TRBV20-1 to TRBJ2-5; 9 bases match TRBD2. Germline CDR1 and CDR2: DFQATT and SNEGSKA (reference sequence). The CDR3 is 13 residues long. Trimming took 5 bases from V and 5 from J; bases not matched to a gene: 6. CDR3 in amino acids: CSALSGLAETQYF. CDR3 sequence (DNA): TGCAGTGCTCTCTCCGGACTAGCGGAGACCCAGTACTTC.